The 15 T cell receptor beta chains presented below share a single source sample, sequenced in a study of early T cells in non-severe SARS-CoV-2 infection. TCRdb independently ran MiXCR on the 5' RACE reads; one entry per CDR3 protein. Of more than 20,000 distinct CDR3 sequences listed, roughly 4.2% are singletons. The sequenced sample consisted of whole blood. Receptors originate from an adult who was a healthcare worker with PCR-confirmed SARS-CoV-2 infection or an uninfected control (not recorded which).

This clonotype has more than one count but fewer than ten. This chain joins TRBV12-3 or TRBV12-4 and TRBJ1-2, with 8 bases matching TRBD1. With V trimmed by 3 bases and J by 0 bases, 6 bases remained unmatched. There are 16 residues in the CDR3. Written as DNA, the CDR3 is TGTGCCAGCAGTTTCCCCCCGGGACAGGCTAACTATGGCTACACCTTC. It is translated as CASSFPPGQANYGYTF.

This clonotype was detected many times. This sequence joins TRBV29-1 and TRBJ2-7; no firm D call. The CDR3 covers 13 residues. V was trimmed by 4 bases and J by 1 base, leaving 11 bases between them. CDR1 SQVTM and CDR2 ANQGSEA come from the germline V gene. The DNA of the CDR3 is TGCAGCGTTGCCCGGGCCCGTTCCTACGAGCAGTACTTC. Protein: CSVARARSYEQYF.

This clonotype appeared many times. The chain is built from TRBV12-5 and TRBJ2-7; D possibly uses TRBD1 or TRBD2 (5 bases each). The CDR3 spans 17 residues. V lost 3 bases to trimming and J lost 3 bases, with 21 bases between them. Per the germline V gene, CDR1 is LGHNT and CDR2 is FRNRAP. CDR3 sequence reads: CASGFEILRAGSYEQYF. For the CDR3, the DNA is TGTGCTAGTGGTTTCGAAATTCTGCGGGCAGGGAGCTACGAGCAGTACTTC.

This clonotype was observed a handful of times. The CDR3 is CSVDRQYTEAFF. CDR3 DNA: TGCAGCGTTGATCGACAGTACACTGAAGCTTTCTTT. This chain links TRBV29-1 with TRBJ1-1; a possible D gene is TRBD1 (5 bases). With 3 bases removed from V and 3 bases from J, the gap between germline ends came to 8 bases. The CDR3 has 12 amino acids. In germline, CDR1 is SQVTM, CDR2 ANQGSEA.

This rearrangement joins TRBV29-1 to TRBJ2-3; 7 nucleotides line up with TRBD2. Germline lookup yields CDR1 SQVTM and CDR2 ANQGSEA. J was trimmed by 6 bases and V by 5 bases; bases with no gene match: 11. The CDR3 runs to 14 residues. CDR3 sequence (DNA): TGCAGCGTTTGGGCTAGCGGCTTGGGGGATACGCAGTATTTT. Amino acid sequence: CSVWASGLGDTQYF.

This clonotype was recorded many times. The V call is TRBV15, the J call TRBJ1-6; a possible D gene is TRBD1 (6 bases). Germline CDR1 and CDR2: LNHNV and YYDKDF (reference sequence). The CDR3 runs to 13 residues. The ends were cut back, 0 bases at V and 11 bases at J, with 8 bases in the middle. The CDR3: CATSRETGPPLHF. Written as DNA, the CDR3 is TGTGCCACCAGCAGAGAGACAGGTCCACCCCTCCACTTT. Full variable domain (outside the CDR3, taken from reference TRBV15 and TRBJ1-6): DAMVIQNPRYQVTQFGKPVTLSCSQTLNHNVMYWYQQKSSQAPKLLFHYYDKDFNNEADTPDNFQSRRPNTSFCFLDIRSPGLGDTAMYLCATSRETGPPLHFGNGTRLTVT.

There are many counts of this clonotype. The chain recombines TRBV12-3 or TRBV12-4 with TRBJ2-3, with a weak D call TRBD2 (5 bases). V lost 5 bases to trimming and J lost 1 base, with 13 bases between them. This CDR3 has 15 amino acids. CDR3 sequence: CASSRTSYGTDTQYF. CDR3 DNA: TGTGCCAGCAGTCGAACTAGTTATGGCACAGATACGCAGTATTTT.

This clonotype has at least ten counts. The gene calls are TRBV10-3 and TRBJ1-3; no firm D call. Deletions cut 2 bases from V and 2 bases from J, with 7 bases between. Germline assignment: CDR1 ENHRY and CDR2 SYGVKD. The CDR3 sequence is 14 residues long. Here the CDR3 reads CAISEMGTGNTIYF. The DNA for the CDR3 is TGTGCCATCAGTGAGATGGGGACTGGAAACACCATATATTTT.

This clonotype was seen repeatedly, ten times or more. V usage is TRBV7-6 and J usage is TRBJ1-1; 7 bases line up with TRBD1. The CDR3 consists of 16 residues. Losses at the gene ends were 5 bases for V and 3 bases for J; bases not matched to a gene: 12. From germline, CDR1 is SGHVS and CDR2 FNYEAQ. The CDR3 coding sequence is TGTGCCAGCAGCAACATGACAGGGATGAAGGACACTGAAGCTTTCTTT. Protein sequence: CASSNMTGMKDTEAFF.

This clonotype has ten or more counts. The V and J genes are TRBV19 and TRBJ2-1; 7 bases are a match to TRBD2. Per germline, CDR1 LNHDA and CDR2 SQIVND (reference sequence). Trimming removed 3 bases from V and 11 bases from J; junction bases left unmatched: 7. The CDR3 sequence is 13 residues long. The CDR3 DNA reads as TGTGCCAGTAGTATTATCCTAGCGGATAAGCAGTTCTTC. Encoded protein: CASSIILADKQFF.

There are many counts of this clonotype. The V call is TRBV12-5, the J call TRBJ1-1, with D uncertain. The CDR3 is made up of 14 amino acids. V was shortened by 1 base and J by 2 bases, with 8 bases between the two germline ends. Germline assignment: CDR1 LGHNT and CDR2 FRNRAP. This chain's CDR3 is CASGLARPNTEAFF. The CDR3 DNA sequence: TGTGCTAGTGGTTTGGCCCGACCTAACACTGAAGCTTTCTTT.

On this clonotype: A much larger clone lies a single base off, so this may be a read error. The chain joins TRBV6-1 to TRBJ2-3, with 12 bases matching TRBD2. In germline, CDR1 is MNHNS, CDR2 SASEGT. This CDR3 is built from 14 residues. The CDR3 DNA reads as TGTCCCAGCGGACTAGCGGGGAGCACAGATACGCAGTATTTT. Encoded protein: CPSGLAGSTDTQYF.

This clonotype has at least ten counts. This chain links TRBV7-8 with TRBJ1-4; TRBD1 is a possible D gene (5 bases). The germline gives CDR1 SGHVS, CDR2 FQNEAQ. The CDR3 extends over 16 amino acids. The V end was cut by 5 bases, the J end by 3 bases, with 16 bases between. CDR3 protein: CASSPSRARPNEKLFF. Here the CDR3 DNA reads TGTGCCAGCAGCCCTAGCAGGGCAAGGCCTAATGAAAAACTGTTTTTT.

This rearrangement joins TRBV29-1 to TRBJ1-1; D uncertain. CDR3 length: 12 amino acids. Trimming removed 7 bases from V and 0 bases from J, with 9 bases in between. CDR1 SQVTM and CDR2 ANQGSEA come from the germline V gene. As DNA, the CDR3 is TGCAGCGCCGGGGAGATGAACACTGAAGCTTTCTTT. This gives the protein CSAGEMNTEAFF.

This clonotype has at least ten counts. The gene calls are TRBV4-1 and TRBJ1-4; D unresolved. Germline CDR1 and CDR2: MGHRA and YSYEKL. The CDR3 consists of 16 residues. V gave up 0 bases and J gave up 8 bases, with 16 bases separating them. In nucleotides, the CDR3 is TGCGCCAGCAGCCAAGATCCCACAGAAAGGAACGAAAAACTGTTTTTT. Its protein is CASSQDPTERNEKLFF.